The rows below give T cell receptor beta chains drawn from one sample of a study of T cells after posttransplantation cyclophosphamide. The assay was immunoSEQ multiplex PCR, and TCRdb's table has in-frame clones only and misses some. The table lists 10,000 to 13,000 clones, with no singletons. Sequences were derived from PBMCs, sampled after allogeneic stem cell transplant with posttransplant cyclophosphamide. These receptor sequences come from a female patient between 40 and 50 years old who received an allogeneic stem cell transplant from a related donor, was CMV-positive, and had no GVHD. Some T cells may arise from the graft donor. Both conserved end residues are part of each CDR3. The D gene is left open where the match is weak. The size entry gives once, few, many, or a class for an expanded clone.

v_gene	d_gene	abundance	j_gene	CDR3nt	CDR3aa
TRBV7-9	.	many	TRBJ2-7	TGTGCCAGCAGCTTGAGGGGCGGGGTCGACGAGCAGTACTTC	CASSLRGGVDEQYF
TRBV28	.	many	TRBJ2-7	TGTGCCAGCAGTTCAGGACAGTTAACCTACGAGCAGTACTTC	CASSSGQLTYEQYF
TRBV9	.	many	TRBJ1-1	TGTGCCAGCAGCGTTTCCATGAACACTGAAGCTTTCTTT	CASSVSMNTEAFF
TRBV9	TRBD2	many	TRBJ2-1	TGTGCCAGCAGCACCGAGACTAGCGGGTCCCACTACAATGAGCAGTTCTTC	CASSTETSGSHYNEQFF
TRBV19	.	many	TRBJ2-5	TGTGCCAGTAGTAATAGTCCGACCCAGTACTTC	CASSNSPTQYF
TRBV13	.	medium-sized	TRBJ1-2	TGTGCCAGCAGCTTAGTACTAAGGGGCGGCTACACCTTC	CASSLVLRGGYTF
TRBV30	.	many	TRBJ1-4	TGTGCCTGGAGAAGCGGTGGTGAAAAACTGTTTTTT	CAWRSGGEKLFF
TRBV5-1	.	many	TRBJ1-1	TGCGCCAGCAGCTTAGACAGGGAAGCTTTCTTT	CASSLDREAFF
TRBV9	TRBD1	many	TRBJ1-2	TGTGCCAGCAGCCCGAGGACAGGGTCCTATGGCTACACCTTC	CASSPRTGSYGYTF
TRBV4-1	TRBD2	many	TRBJ2-1	TGCGCCAGCAGCCGTCAACGGGGCGGGGAGGGCAAAAATGAGCAGTTCTTC	CASSRQRGGEGKNEQFF
TRBV7-9	.	many	TRBJ2-1	TGTGCCAGCAGCCTGAGGGACTCGCTATACTACAATGAGCAGTTCTTC	CASSLRDSLYYNEQFF
TRBV5-4	TRBD2	many	TRBJ2-2	TGTGCCAGCAGCCCCGTAGCGGGGGGAGGCACCGGGGAGCTGTTTTTT	CASSPVAGGGTGELFF
TRBV6-1	.	many	TRBJ2-7	TGTGCCAGCAGGAGGGAAAGCCTGGGGACCTACGAGCAGTACTTC	CASRRESLGTYEQYF
TRBV4-2	.	few	TRBJ2-3	TGTGCCAGCAGCCCTTTGACACAGGGAGGCACAGATACGCAGTATTTT	CASSPLTQGGTDTQYF
TRBV4-1	TRBD1	many	TRBJ1-4	TGCGCCAGCAGCCAAGCCGGGACAGGGAATGAAAAACTGTTTTTT	CASSQAGTGNEKLFF
TRBV11-2	TRBD1	many	TRBJ2-5	TGTGCCAGCAGCTTCACACCGTCCGGGACAGCCGAGACCCAGTACTTC	CASSFTPSGTAETQYF